This TCR beta chain was observed in a study of cytomegalovirus exposure and HLA in healthy donors. Study-wide context: HLA-typed donors were the source of tens of millions of unique TCRs, which an early data release held. Study-wide points: HLA alleles were associated with some 16,000 TCR beta sequences in a later analysis at 0.05 false discovery rate. Confirmation was obtained in vitro that a few CMV-associated chains are specific for CMV antigens.

Germline CDR1 and CDR2: SGHDN and FVKESK. V lost 4 bases and J lost 5; bases outside the gene matches: 6. The length of the CDR3 is 16 residues. The PCR contained 60 Vbeta and 13 Jbeta primers. Sequenced by immunoSEQ multiplex PCR; TCRdb stores in-frame clones only, minus some. The sample has approximately 100,000 clones; roughly 80% are singletons. Concerning this clone: Its antigen is unidentified.

Sequenced sample: PBMCs. This sequence joins TRBV14 and TRBJ2-1, with 12 bases that match TRBD2. The receptor was isolated from a man between 40 and 49 years old in good health and CMV-seronegative. CDR3 sequence reads: CASSPSGGVPHNEQFF. The CDR3 coding sequence is TGTGCCAGCAGCCCTAGCGGGGGGGTTCCCCACAATGAGCAGTTCTTC. Full variable domain (missing parts from reference TRBV14 and TRBJ2-1): EAGVTQFPSHSVIEKGQTVTLRCDPISGHDNLYWYRRVMGKEIKFLLHFVKESKQDESGMPNNRFLAERTGGTYSTLKVQPAELEDSGVYFCASSPSGGVPHNEQFFGPGTRLTVL.